The 32 T cell receptor beta chains in this list originate from one sample, sequenced in a study of OX40 agonist ivuxolimab in advanced cancers. TCRdb's table, derived via immunoSEQ multiplex PCR, lists solely in-frame clones and lacks some. The data contain just over 60,000 clones, about 85% of them seen just once; the ten biggest clones take up approximately 16%. The specimen was CD4+ or CD8+ T cells sorted from blood, collected in a trial of the OX40 agonist ivuxolimab. These receptors all stem from an adult with an advanced solid tumor such as melanoma, head and neck, liver or kidney cancer.

The chain joins TRBV4-2 to TRBJ1-5; D remains unclear. Germline V gene sequence: CDR1 LGHNA, CDR2 YNFKEQ. Trimming took 2 bases from V and 3 from J, leaving 14 bases between them. This CDR3 is 16 amino acids long. The CDR3 DNA sequence: TGTGCCAGCAGCCAATCGACGGTTACGGACAATCAGCCCCAGCATTTT. Its translation is CASSQSTVTDNQPQHF.

The chain combines TRBV4-2 with TRBJ1-4; 7 bases are a match to TRBD1. Germline V gene data show CDR1 as LGHNA and CDR2 as YNFKEQ. The CDR3 consists of 15 residues. J was trimmed by 6 bases and V by 5 bases; bases with no gene match: 9. The CDR3 sequence: CASSLAGDSYEKLFF. The CDR3 region has the DNA TGTGCCAGCAGCTTGGCCGGGGACAGCTATGAAAAACTGTTTTTT.

The genes are TRBV28 and TRBJ1-5, with a tentative D call TRBD1 (6 bases). The CDR3 contains 14 residues. The ends were cut back, 6 bases at V and 3 bases at J, with 12 bases in the middle. The germline CDR1 and CDR2 sequences are MDHEN and SYDVKM. The CDR3 DNA follows: TGTGCCAGCAGACCCGGACAGAACAATCAGCCCCAGCATTTT. Translated: CASRPGQNNQPQHF. Combining the CDR3 with reference TRBV28 and TRBJ1-5 gives the whole variable domain DVKVTQSSRYLVKRTGEKVFLECVQDMDHENMFWYRQDPGLGLRLIYFSYDVKMKEKGDIPEGYSVSREKKERFSLILESASTNQTSMYLCASRPGQNNQPQHFGDGTRLSIL.

The chain joins TRBV2 to TRBJ2-3; D possibly uses TRBD1 or TRBD2 (7 bases each). CDR1 and CDR2 from the germline V gene are SNHLY and FYNNEI. This CDR3 is built from 15 residues. V was cut by 10 bases and J by 4 bases, with 21 bases left in between. The DNA of the CDR3 is TGTGCCACCCCCCAGGGGGGGAGAGGCGCAGATACGCAGTATTTT. It encodes CATPQGGRGADTQYF. Complete variable domain (other parts from reference TRBV2 and TRBJ2-3): EPEVTQTPSHQVTQMGQEVILRCVPISNHLYFYWYRQILGQKVEFLVSFYNNEISEKSEIFDDQFSVERPDGSNFTLKIRSTKLEDSAMYFCATPQGGRGADTQYFGPGTRLTVL.

This clone was counted once. The chain is built from TRBV20-1 and TRBJ1-6, with D unresolved. Trimming cost V 0 bases and J 8 bases, with 2 bases left between them. Germline CDR1 is DFQATT and CDR2 is SNEGSKA (reference sequence). The CDR3 spans 11 residues. CDR3 nucleotide sequence: TGCAGTGCTAGAGACCATTCACCCCTCCACTTT. Encoded protein: CSARDHSPLHF.

The chain couples TRBV5-1 to TRBJ1-1, with 9 bases aligning to TRBD1. Per the germline V gene, CDR1 is SGHRS and CDR2 is YFSETQ. The CDR3 covers 17 residues. V lost 0 bases to trimming and J lost 3 bases; unmatched junction nucleotides: 9. CDR3 protein: CASSLATGGAGDTEAFF. The CDR3 nucleotides read TGCGCCAGCAGCTTGGCCACAGGGGGCGCGGGGGACACTGAAGCTTTCTTT.

The genes are TRBV6-5 and TRBJ2-5; possibly TRBD1 or TRBD2 for D (6 bases each). Germline assignment: CDR1 MNHEY and CDR2 SVGAGI. There are 16 residues in the CDR3. With 2 bases removed from V and 2 bases from J, the gap between germline ends came to 15 bases. DNA of the CDR3: TGTGCCAGCAGTTACGCCGGCGGGACATATCAAGAGACCCAGTACTTC. Its translation: CASSYAGGTYQETQYF.

The chain uses TRBV7-8 and TRBJ2-7, with 8 bases fitting TRBD1. J lost 7 bases, V lost 5 bases, and 13 bases had no gene match. Germline V gene lookup returns CDR1 SGHVS and CDR2 FQNEAQ. The CDR3 sequence is 15 residues long. CDR3 sequence (DNA): TGTGCCAGCAGCGCACGAGGGACAGGACAGGGTGAGCAGTACTTC. Translated, it gives CASSARGTGQGEQYF.

The V and J genes are TRBV5-1 and TRBJ1-2, with D possibly being TRBD1 (5 bases). Germline CDR1 reads SGHRS; CDR2 reads YFSETQ. This CDR3 region has 14 residues. V gave up 0 bases and J gave up 4 bases, with 10 bases separating them. For the CDR3, the DNA is TGCGCCAGCAGCTTGGGGGGACTAGGCTATGGCTACACCTTC. It encodes CASSLGGLGYGYTF.

The V call is TRBV2, the J call TRBJ1-4; 9 positions match TRBD1. The germline CDR1 and CDR2 sequences are SNHLY and FYNNEI. This CDR3 has 16 residues. V lost 6 bases, J lost 8 bases, and 13 bases stayed unmatched. The CDR3 loop reads CASRGYLGQGREKLFF. The CDR3 DNA is TGTGCCAGCAGGGGCTACCTGGGACAGGGAAGAGAAAAACTGTTTTTT. The full variable domain, in which reference TRBV2 and TRBJ1-4 provide the parts outside the CDR3, is EPEVTQTPSHQVTQMGQEVILRCVPISNHLYFYWYRQILGQKVEFLVSFYNNEISEKSEIFDDQFSVERPDGSNFTLKIRSTKLEDSAMYFCASRGYLGQGREKLFFGSGTQLSVL.

The count of this clone is one. The chain has TRBV19 and TRBJ2-1, with D maybe TRBD2 (5 bases). CDR1 and CDR2 (germline): LNHDA, SQIVND (reference sequence). This CDR3 spans 14 amino acids. V dropped 5 bases and J dropped 8 bases, with 16 bases sitting between them. The CDR3 is CASSSQGSVDEQFF. CDR3 in DNA: TGTGCCAGTAGTTCTCAAGGGAGCGTCGATGAGCAGTTCTTC.

This sequence joins TRBV5-1 and TRBJ1-4; D not certain. CDR3 length: 13 amino acids. CDR1 SGHRS and CDR2 YFSETQ come from the germline V gene. Between the trimmed V and J ends, which lost 4 bases and 4 bases, there was a span of 8 bases. In DNA, the CDR3 is TGCGCCAGCAGCGACGGGGTTAATGAAAAACTGTTTTTT. Amino acids: CASSDGVNEKLFF.

This chain uses TRBV6-5 with TRBJ1-1; maybe TRBD1 (5 bases). CDR3 length: 14 amino acids. V was shortened by 3 bases and J by 7 bases, with 15 bases between the two germline ends. The V gene's germline CDR1 is MNHEY and CDR2 SVGAGI. CDR3 DNA sequence: TGTGCCAGCAGTTATGGAGTGGGGGAGGGTGAAGCTTTCTTT. Its translation is CASSYGVGEGEAFF.

Here the CDR3 reads CASGWGTYEQYF. CDR3 nucleotides: TGTGCCAGTGGATGGGGCACCTACGAGCAGTACTTC. The chain uses TRBV6-6 and TRBJ2-7, with a weak D call TRBD1 (5 bases). The germline V gene has CDR1 MNHNY and CDR2 SVGAGI (reference sequence). The CDR3 sequence is 12 residues long. V lost 9 bases and J lost 2, with 11 bases in between.

The chain is built from TRBV5-1 and TRBJ2-5; TRBD1 aligns across 8 bases. The V gene end was trimmed by 4 bases and the J gene end by 4 bases; junction bases not matched to a gene: 6. The germline V gene encodes CDR1 SGHRS and CDR2 YFSETQ. The CDR3 totals 14 residues. The CDR3 DNA is TGCGCCAGCAGCAGGGGACAGGCCCTAGAGACCCAGTACTTC. Protein: CASSRGQALETQYF.

The rearrangement uses TRBV9 and TRBJ2-2, with a tentative D call TRBD2 (6 bases). The CDR3 runs 16 residues. Germline values: CDR1 SGDLS, CDR2 YYNGEE. V was clipped by 0 bases and J by 1 base, with 10 bases between them. DNA for the CDR3: TGTGCCAGCAGCGTAGTTGGTAGCGGGAACACCGGGGAGCTGTTTTTT. Protein sequence: CASSVVGSGNTGELFF.

J is TRBJ1-1 and V is TRBV25-1, with D maybe TRBD1 (6 bases). The CDR3 consists of 16 residues. The V end was cut by 3 bases, the J end by 7 bases, with 21 bases between. In germline, CDR1 is MGHDK, CDR2 SYGVNS. CDR3 nucleotides: TGTGCCAGCAGTGACCTTGGCCGGGGGACATCGGGTGAAGCTTTCTTT. It encodes CASSDLGRGTSGEAFF.

CDR3 protein: CASSLRGFSVTGANVLTF. CDR3 DNA: TGTGCCAGCAGCTTACGGGGTTTCTCGGTGACTGGGGCCAACGTCCTGACTTTC. The chain uses TRBV7-8 and TRBJ2-6; a weak D match, TRBD2 (5 bases). V gave up 2 bases and J gave up 2 bases, with 16 bases separating them. The CDR3 covers 18 residues. Per germline, CDR1 SGHVS and CDR2 FQNEAQ. The complete variable domain, with remaining parts taken from reference TRBV7-8 and TRBJ2-6, reads GAGVSQSPRYKVAKRGQDVALRCDPISGHVSLFWYQQALGQGPEFLTYFQNEAQLDKSGLPSDRFFAERPEGSVSTLKIQRTQQEDSAVYLCASSLRGFSVTGANVLTFGAGSRLTVL.

In its sample, this clone was seen many times. The V and J genes are TRBV11-3 and TRBJ2-1; D possibly corresponds to TRBD2 (5 bases). Germline loops: CDR1 SGHNT, CDR2 YENEEA. Trimming took off 3 bases at V and 5 bases at J, with 11 bases between the two ends. This CDR3 has 14 residues. The CDR3 DNA reads as TGTGCCAGCAGCTTCGGAGGACCGAACAATGAGCAGTTCTTC. Protein sequence: CASSFGGPNNEQFF.

The CDR3 nucleotides are TGTGCCAGCAGCCCGGGACAGGGGAGGCCCAATGAGCAGTTCTTC. It specifies CASSPGQGRPNEQFF. This chain joins TRBV7-9 and TRBJ2-1; 10 positions agree with TRBD1. This CDR3 comprises 15 residues. With V trimmed by 5 bases and J by 6 bases, 7 bases remained unmatched. Germline CDR1 is SEHNR and CDR2 is FQNEAQ (reference sequence).

The genes are TRBV5-1 and TRBJ2-7; a possible D gene is TRBD1 (5 bases). This CDR3 contains 14 residues. The V gene lost 1 base and the J gene lost 4 bases, with 12 bases spanning the gap. The germline V gene has CDR1 SGHRS and CDR2 YFSETQ. This CDR3 reads CASSLRSGPYEQYF. The CDR3 region has the DNA TGCGCCAGCAGCTTGAGGTCAGGGCCGTACGAGCAGTACTTC. Together with reference TRBV5-1 and TRBJ2-7, the CDR3 gives the full variable domain: KAGVTQTPRYLIKTRGQQVTLSCSPISGHRSVSWYQQTPGQGLQFLFEYFSETQRNKGNFPGRFSGRQFSNSRSEMNVSTLELGDSALYLCASSLRSGPYEQYFGPGTRLTVT.

This clone has just a few counts. The chain carries TRBV6-6 and TRBJ2-7; 12 bases agree with TRBD1. The CDR3 extends over 14 amino acids. Trimming cost V 6 bases and J 5 bases; bases outside gene matches: 5. Germline-derived CDR1 and CDR2 are MNHNY and SVGAGI (reference sequence). Here the CDR3 reads CASRAGQGANEQYF. The DNA for the CDR3 is TGTGCCAGCAGGGCGGGACAGGGGGCGAACGAGCAGTACTTC.

CDR3: CAWSVRGGFNEKLFF. The DNA for the CDR3 is TGTGCCTGGAGTGTACGGGGGGGTTTTAATGAAAAACTGTTTTTT. The chain has TRBV30 and TRBJ1-4; perhaps TRBD1 as D (5 bases). The CDR3 contains 15 residues. The V end was cut by 0 bases, the J end by 4 bases, with 12 bases between. CDR1 GTSNPN and CDR2 SVGIG come from the germline V gene (reference sequence).

The V call is TRBV10-3, the J call TRBJ2-5, with D tentatively TRBD2 (6 bases). Trimming took 4 bases from V and 5 from J, leaving 17 bases between them. CDR1 is ENHRY and CDR2 is SYGVKD in the germline V gene. This CDR3 region has 15 residues. CDR3 protein: CAISVGLGRGETQYF. CDR3 in DNA: TGTGCCATCAGTGTCGGGCTCGGGAGAGGGGAGACCCAGTACTTC.

This clone was recorded a few times. The CDR3 bases are TGTGCCAGCAGAAGGAGCCTCTCCCAAGAGACCCAGTACTTC. Translation: CASRRSLSQETQYF. The genes are TRBV2 and TRBJ2-5; D not certain. Between the trimmed V and J ends, which lost 6 bases and 1 base, there was a span of 12 bases. This CDR3 has 14 amino acids. The germline gives CDR1 SNHLY, CDR2 FYNNEI.

CDR3 in DNA: TGCGCCAGCAGCTTGACTGTAATTAGCTCCTACGAGCAGTACTTC. Amino acids: CASSLTVISSYEQYF. V gene TRBV5-1 combines with J gene TRBJ2-7, with D hard to call. The CDR3 totals 15 residues. CDR1 and CDR2 (germline): SGHRS, YFSETQ. Trimming cost V 1 base and J 0 bases, with 11 bases left between them.

J is TRBJ1-2 and V is TRBV4-1; the D is unclear. The length of the CDR3 is 15 residues. The germline gives CDR1 MGHRA, CDR2 YSYEKL. V shed 0 bases and J shed 4 bases, with 12 bases lying between them. This chain's CDR3 is CASSQDQTAFYGYTF. CDR3 nucleotide sequence: TGCGCCAGCAGCCAAGACCAAACCGCTTTCTATGGCTACACCTTC.

The J gene is TRBJ2-7, the V gene TRBV6-5; 12 nucleotides match TRBD2. V was clipped by 7 bases and J by 2 bases; unmatched bases: 3. CDR3 length equals 14 residues. Germline V gene sequence: CDR1 MNHEY, CDR2 SVGAGI. CDR3 DNA: TGTGCCAGCAAGAGACTAGCGGGAGCCTACGAGCAGTACTTC. Translating it yields CASKRLAGAYEQYF.

The chain combines TRBV7-3 with TRBJ2-2, with D possibly being TRBD2 (5 bases). The CDR3 sequence is 14 residues long. The germline V gene encodes CDR1 SGHTA and CDR2 FQGTGA. The V and J ends lost 5 bases and 0 bases respectively, with 7 bases between them. This CDR3 is CASSRGTNTGELFF. In DNA, the CDR3 is TGTGCCAGCAGCCGGGGTACGAACACCGGGGAGCTGTTTTTT.

V and J are TRBV5-1 and TRBJ1-6; 11 positions agree with TRBD1. The CDR3 is made up of 16 amino acids. V gave up 3 bases and J gave up 7 bases; unmatched junction bases: 6. CDR1 is SGHRS, CDR2 YFSETQ, per germline. The CDR3 protein is CASSSGDRGNNSPLHF. The CDR3 DNA is TGCGCCAGCAGCTCCGGGGACAGGGGGAACAATTCACCCCTCCACTTT. The complete variable domain, with remaining parts taken from reference TRBV5-1 and TRBJ1-6, reads KAGVTQTPRYLIKTRGQQVTLSCSPISGHRSVSWYQQTPGQGLQFLFEYFSETQRNKGNFPGRFSGRQFSNSRSEMNVSTLELGDSALYLCASSSGDRGNNSPLHFGNGTRLTVT.

A single count supports this clone. This chain connects TRBV27 to TRBJ2-2; no definite D call. The germline CDR1 and CDR2 sequences are MNHEY and SMNVEV (reference sequence). The CDR3 loop spans 16 amino acids. Trimming took off 5 bases at V and 4 bases at J, with 17 bases between the two ends. The CDR3 DNA follows: TGTGCCAGCAGTCTCCACGTAGGGCCGGTCACCGGGGAGCTGTTTTTT. Translation: CASSLHVGPVTGELFF.

The CDR3 protein is CASSQRGQRVTQYF. The CDR3 DNA reads as TGTGCCAGCAGCCAGAGGGGCCAAAGGGTTACGCAGTATTTT. The chain combines TRBV7-9 with TRBJ2-3; D may be TRBD1 or TRBD2 (5 bases each). The CDR3 has 14 residues. The germline CDR1 and CDR2 sequences are SEHNR and FQNEAQ (reference sequence). V was clipped by 5 bases and J by 8 bases, with 17 bases between them.